Sequencing of this TCR beta chain was carried out in a study of blood T cells in healthy people across ages. Study in general: The template switching approach captured approximately one barcoded beta molecule for every two T cells.

A sample-barcoded 5' primer and a J-beta primer mix were used in a second PCR of roughly 6 to 12 cycles. TCRdb itself ran the 5' RACE reads through MiXCR, one entry per CDR3 protein. The table shows about 900,000 distinct CDR3 sequences, with roughly 48% occurring only once. V dropped 7 bases and J dropped 7 bases, with 17 bases sitting between them. The V gene's germline CDR1 is SQVTM and CDR2 ANQGSEA. The CDR3 has 13 residues. This sequence originates from a man in his thirties or forties in good health. Sequenced material: blood. This chain uses TRBV29-1 with TRBJ2-1; TRBD1 is a possible D gene (6 bases). Here the CDR3 DNA reads TGCAGCGCCGACCGGCAGGGGCGGAATGAGCAGTTCTTC. It codes for CSADRQGRNEQFF.